This T cell receptor beta chain emerged from a study of control samples from healthy donors and cancer patients. The CDR3 runs to 13 residues. V lost 4 bases to trimming and J lost 0 bases, with 7 bases between them. Germline V gene sequence: CDR1 SGHRS, CDR2 YFSETQ. The method was immunoSEQ multiplex PCR; TCRdb's version includes in-frame clones alone and lacks a portion of them. The sample contains approximately 100,000 clones, 92% of which appear only once. The receptor was derived from a human donor in good health. The donor label of this sample is uncertain. Sequencing used blood. This chain links TRBV5-1 with TRBJ2-5; D gene unclear. This chain's CDR3 is CASSPRDQETQYF. The CDR3 coding sequence is TGCGCCAGCAGCCCCCGGGACCAAGAGACCCAGTACTTC.